These 11 T cell receptor beta chains were all obtained from the same sample, sequenced in a study of blood T cell repertoires in COVID-19. Only in-frame clones appear in the TCRdb table, and some are missing; sequencing was by immunoSEQ multiplex PCR. The sample carries about 400,000 clones, about nine tenths recorded once. Sequencing was carried out using PBMCs or T cells enriched from blood (not recorded which). The source is a woman younger than 45 who had recovered from COVID-19.

The chain couples TRBV28 to TRBJ1-1, with D uncertain. Looked up from germline, CDR1 is MDHEN and CDR2 is SYDVKM. The CDR3 totals 13 residues. The V and J ends lost 6 bases and 1 base respectively, with 9 bases between them. For the CDR3, the DNA is TGTGCCAGCAGGCGCAACCAGAACACTGAAGCTTTCTTT. Translated: CASRRNQNTEAFF.

The chain couples TRBV3-1 (or the pseudogene TRBV3-2) to TRBJ2-7, with 8 bases identical to TRBD2. Germline CDR1 is LGHDT and CDR2 is YNNKEL (reference sequence). The CDR3 has 13 amino acids. The ends lost 2 bases at V and 9 bases at J; junction bases unmatched: 6. The CDR3 bases are TGTGCCAGCAGCCAACATCGGGAGGGTGCGCAGTACTTC. It is translated as CASSQHREGAQYF.

The chain employs TRBV4-3 and TRBJ2-5; 10 nucleotides line up with TRBD1. With V trimmed by 4 bases and J by 2 bases, 10 bases remained unmatched. The CDR3 length is 17 residues. Germline CDR1 is LGHNA and CDR2 is YSLEER. CDR3 amino acids: CASSLPRDRGGQETQYF. DNA for the CDR3: TGCGCCAGCAGCCTTCCCCGGGACAGGGGTGGGCAAGAGACCCAGTACTTC.

CDR3: CASSPPSGSHGYTF. The CDR3 nucleotides are TGTGCCAGCTCACCACCGTCGGGGTCGCATGGCTACACCTTC. V and J are TRBV18 and TRBJ1-2; no definite D call. CDR1 is KGHSH, CDR2 LQKENI, per germline. V dropped 0 bases and J dropped 6 bases, with 11 bases sitting between them. CDR3 length: 14 amino acids.

The V gene is TRBV15, the J gene TRBJ2-5, with 9 bases that match TRBD1. The V segment lost 4 bases and the J segment 4 bases; nucleotides outside the gene matches: 10. Germline CDR1 and CDR2: LNHNV and YYDKDF (reference sequence). CDR3 length: 16 amino acids. The CDR3 loop reads CATSISGQGLPETQYF. The CDR3 nucleotides are TGTGCCACCAGCATCTCGGGACAGGGTCTCCCAGAGACCCAGTACTTC.

The rearrangement joins TRBV5-1 to TRBJ2-1; a possible D gene is TRBD2 (6 bases). The V gene lost 0 bases and the J gene lost 4 bases, with 11 bases spanning the gap. Germline V gene lookup returns CDR1 SGHRS and CDR2 YFSETQ. The CDR3 runs 15 residues. The CDR3 here is CASSLAGRMYNEQFF. The CDR3 DNA follows: TGCGCCAGCAGCTTGGCCGGGAGAATGTACAATGAGCAGTTCTTC.

The chain recombines TRBV24-1 with TRBJ1-2; 8 nucleotides match TRBD1. There are 17 residues in the CDR3. CDR1 and CDR2 from the germline V gene are KGHDR and SFDVKD. Trimming removed 3 bases from V and 7 bases from J; junction bases left unmatched: 15. In DNA, the CDR3 is TGTGCCACCAGTGATCCCTATATGACAGGGGCTGAGGGTGGCTACACCTTC. Its translation is CATSDPYMTGAEGGYTF.

The J gene is TRBJ2-2, the V gene TRBV7-6; D is undetermined. The CDR3 loop spans 15 amino acids. The germline CDR1 and CDR2 sequences are SGHVS and FNYEAQ. Trimming took off 1 base at V and 5 bases at J, with 11 bases between the two ends. CDR3 in amino acids: CASSLVYSPTGELFF. DNA for the CDR3: TGTGCCAGCAGCTTAGTCTACAGCCCGACCGGGGAGCTGTTTTTT.

The V and J genes are TRBV24-1 and TRBJ2-1, with 11 bases that match TRBD1. The CDR3 is made up of 16 amino acids. Losses at the gene ends were 3 bases for V and 4 bases for J; bases not matched to a gene: 4. CDR1 is KGHDR, CDR2 SFDVKD, per germline. In DNA form, the CDR3 reads TGTGCCACCAGTGATCCCGGGACAGGGGGGTACAATGAGCAGTTCTTC. Translating gives CATSDPGTGGYNEQFF.

This clone was detected once. This chain links TRBV3-1 (or the pseudogene TRBV3-2) with TRBJ2-7; possibly TRBD1 for D (5 bases). This CDR3 region has 14 residues. Trimming cost V 5 bases and J 5 bases, with 16 bases left between them. Germline CDR1 reads LGHDT; CDR2 reads YNNKEL (reference sequence). CDR3 protein: CASSSRAGLDEQYF. CDR3 in DNA: TGTGCCAGCAGCTCCCGGGCAGGGTTGGACGAGCAGTACTTC.

The V gene is TRBV30, the J gene TRBJ1-6, with 7 nucleotides matching TRBD1. The CDR3 extends over 14 amino acids. V shed 3 bases, J shed 7 bases, and the junction held 6 bases outside the gene matches. Germline V CDR1 and CDR2: GTSNPN, SVGIG (reference sequence). CDR3 coding DNA: TGTGCCTGGAGAATCCGGGACAGAAATTCACCCCTCCACTTT. Protein: CAWRIRDRNSPLHF.